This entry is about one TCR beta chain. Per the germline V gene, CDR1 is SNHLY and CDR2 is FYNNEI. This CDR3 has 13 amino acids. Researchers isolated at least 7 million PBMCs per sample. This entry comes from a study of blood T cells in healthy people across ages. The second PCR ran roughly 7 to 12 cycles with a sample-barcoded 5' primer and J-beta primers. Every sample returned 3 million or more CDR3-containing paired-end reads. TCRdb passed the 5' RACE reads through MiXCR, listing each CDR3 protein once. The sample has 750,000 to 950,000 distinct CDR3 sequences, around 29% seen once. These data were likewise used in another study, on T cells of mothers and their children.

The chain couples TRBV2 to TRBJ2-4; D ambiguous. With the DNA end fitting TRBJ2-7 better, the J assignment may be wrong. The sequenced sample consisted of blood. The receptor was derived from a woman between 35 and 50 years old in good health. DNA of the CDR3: TGTGCCAGCACCAAACCTTACAGCTACGAGCAGTACTTC. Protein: CASTKPYSYEQYF.